The present TCR beta chain was sequenced within a study of T cells in Graves' hyperthyroidism and ophthalmopathy. The junction had 7 bases not matched to a gene; V was cut back by 4 bases and J by 2 bases. Germline values: CDR1 MNHNS, CDR2 SASEGT. The length of the CDR3 is 15 residues. There are many counts of this clonotype. Its antigen remains unknown. Study-level results: Onset of ophthalmopathy came a median around 6.2 months after the model predicted it.

Cells are PBMCs isolated from around 9.4 ml of fresh blood. RNA transcripts were the template for amplifying TCR beta CDR3 regions. The TCR CDR3 first-round RT-PCR relied on the HTBI primer set. TCRdb re-analysed the multiplex PCR reads in MiXCR, keeping a single row per CDR3 protein. The data contain some 600,000 distinct CDR3 sequences, over 11% of them singletons. The specimen sequenced was blood. V gene TRBV6-1 combines with J gene TRBJ1-2; 7 nucleotides agree with TRBD1. The clonotype comes from a woman in her 30s with Graves' hyperthyroidism that later progressed to Graves' ophthalmopathy. Written as DNA, the CDR3 is TGTGCCAGCAGTGTTCAGGGGGGGACGAACTATGGCTACACCTTC. It yields the protein CASSVQGGTNYGYTF.